These T cell receptor beta chains were read from a single sample in a study of T cells in localized non-small cell lung cancer. Data came from immunoSEQ multiplex PCR; TCRdb stores just in-frame clones and leaves some out. The sample consists of tens of thousands of clones, around nine tenths of them appearing once. Sample: PBMCs, taken before any cancer treatment. The receptors here all came from a man aged 40 to 70 with stage II lung adenocarcinoma. Both conserved end residues are part of each CDR3. The D gene is left open where the match is weak. Some rows mark clone size as missing; the rest say once, few, many or name a class of expanded clone.

v_gene	abundance	d_gene	j_gene	CDR3aa	CDR3nt
TRBV2	few	TRBD1	TRBJ1-6	CASSADRGDSPLHF	TGTGCCAGCAGTGCAGACAGGGGAGATTCACCCCTCCACTTT
TRBV9	NA	TRBD1	TRBJ1-4	CASSPGQGAIEEKLFF	TGTGCCAGCAGCCCAGGACAGGGGGCGATAGAAGAAAAACTGTTTTTT
TRBV9	NA	TRBD1	TRBJ1-2	CASSVEQGAHGYTF	TGTGCCAGCAGCGTAGAACAGGGGGCTCACGGCTACACCTTC
TRBV7-2	NA	TRBD2	TRBJ2-7	CASSSMDLAGNEQYF	TGTGCCAGCAGTTCTATGGATCTAGCGGGAAATGAGCAGTACTTC
TRBV18	NA	NA	TRBJ1-4	CASSSTGTINEKLFF	TGTGCCAGCTCATCTACCGGGACGATAAATGAAAAACTGTTTTTT
TRBV19	NA	NA	TRBJ2-1	CATSEGPKVAPSSYNEQFF	TGTGCCACCTCCGAGGGCCCGAAGGTGGCCCCCAGCTCCTACAATGAGCAGTTCTTC
TRBV6-1	NA	TRBD2	TRBJ2-1	CASSEWTGGPYEQFF	TGTGCCAGCAGTGAGTGGACGGGAGGGCCATATGAGCAGTTCTTC
TRBV6-5	once	TRBD1	TRBJ1-5	CASSRDRSNQPQHF	TGTGCCAGCAGCCGGGACAGGAGCAATCAGCCCCAGCATTTT
TRBV7-2	NA	NA	TRBJ1-2	CASSLMREGSGYTF	TGTGCCAGCAGCTTAATGCGGGAAGGAAGTGGCTACACCTTC
TRBV5-6	NA	TRBD2	TRBJ2-3	CASTLLAGGLSTDTQYF	TGTGCCAGCACCCTTCTAGCGGGGGGCCTTAGCACAGATACGCAGTATTTT
TRBV5-1	NA	TRBD2	TRBJ2-7	CASSLRGTGEGQYF	TGCGCCAGCAGCTTGAGAGGCACGGGGGAGGGGCAGTACTTC
TRBV19	NA	NA	TRBJ1-6	CASIMRASYNSPLHF	TGTGCCAGTATCATGAGGGCCTCCTATAATTCACCCCTCCACTTT
TRBV10-3	NA	NA	TRBJ2-3	CAISESAGTTDTQYF	TGTGCCATCAGTGAGTCGGCGGGGACCACAGATACGCAGTATTTT
TRBV6-6	NA	NA	TRBJ2-1	CASTRDPDDIEQFF	TGTGCCAGCACCCGGGACCCCGATGATATTGAGCAGTTCTTC
TRBV15	NA	TRBD1	TRBJ2-7	CATSSGQGSSYEQYF	TGTGCCACCAGCTCTGGACAGGGGTCCTCCTACGAGCAGTACTTC
TRBV28	NA	NA	TRBJ2-7	CASSPHSGTPYEQYF	TGTGCCAGCAGTCCCCACTCAGGGACACCCTACGAGCAGTACTTC
TRBV10-3	NA	NA	TRBJ1-1	CAISDPDRNSREAFF	TGTGCCATCAGTGACCCCGACAGGAATTCTCGGGAAGCTTTCTTT
TRBV18	NA	TRBD1	TRBJ1-4	CASSPQGDGEKLFF	TGTGCCAGCTCACCGCAGGGGGACGGTGAAAAACTGTTTTTT
TRBV19	NA	TRBD1	TRBJ1-6	CASSMGQGGSPLHF	TGTGCCAGTAGTATGGGACAGGGGGGTTCACCCCTCCACTTT
TRBV6-6	NA	NA	TRBJ1-1	CASTRGSQGTEAFF	TGTGCCAGCACCCGGGGGTCCCAGGGGACTGAAGCTTTCTTT
TRBV2	NA	NA	TRBJ1-1	CASLRSYLNTEAFF	TGTGCCAGCTTACGAAGTTATTTGAACACTGAAGCTTTCTTT
TRBV14	few	NA	TRBJ1-3	CASSQVGNTIYF	TGTGCCAGCAGCCAAGTTGGAAACACCATATATTTT
TRBV5-1	once	TRBD2	TRBJ2-1	CASRGRGRESYNEQFF	TGCGCCAGCAGGGGGAGGGGCAGGGAATCCTACAATGAGCAGTTCTTC
TRBV27	NA	NA	TRBJ2-7	CASSYRVMDYEQYF	TGTGCCAGCAGCTACAGGGTAATGGACTACGAGCAGTACTTC
TRBV19	NA	NA	TRBJ1-5	CASSDLMTANQPQHF	TGTGCCAGTAGTGACCTAATGACGGCGAATCAGCCCCAGCATTTT
TRBV7-9	NA	TRBD2	TRBJ2-1	CASSFSGTSGGDEQFF	TGTGCCAGCAGCTTTTCCGGGACTAGCGGGGGAGATGAGCAGTTCTTC
TRBV28	NA	TRBD1	TRBJ1-6	CASSLRTTGLNSPLHF	TGTGCCAGCAGTTTAAGAACGACAGGGCTTAATTCACCCCTCCACTTT
TRBV6-6	NA	NA	TRBJ1-3	CASSPGSSGNTIYF	TGTGCCAGCAGTCCGGGGTCCTCTGGAAACACCATATATTTT
TRBV10-3	NA	NA	TRBJ2-1	CAINRGEGVNEQFF	TGTGCCATCAATCGCGGGGAGGGGGTTAATGAGCAGTTCTTC
TRBV5-1	once	TRBD1	TRBJ2-2	CASSSGQGMYGGELFF	TGCGCCAGCAGCTCAGGACAGGGGATGTATGGCGGGGAGCTGTTTTTT
TRBV5-4	NA	TRBD2	TRBJ2-2	CASSSGGANGELFF	TGTGCCAGCAGCTCGGGAGGGGCAAACGGGGAGCTGTTTTTT
TRBV25-1	few	TRBD1	TRBJ1-2	CASGQGAGYGYTF	TGTGCCAGCGGACAGGGGGCGGGCTATGGCTACACCTTC
TRBV28	NA	NA	TRBJ1-2	CASSLRSHGYTF	TGTGCCAGCAGTCTCCGATCCCATGGCTACACCTTC
TRBV5-1	NA	NA	TRBJ2-1	CASTPEGGAYNEQFF	TGCGCCAGCACCCCCGAGGGGGGGGCCTACAATGAGCAGTTCTTC
TRBV28	NA	TRBD1	TRBJ1-2	CASSLSGQGNYGYTF	TGTGCCAGCAGCCTTAGTGGACAGGGGAACTATGGCTACACCTTC
TRBV19	once	NA	TRBJ1-5	CASSRTVQPQHF	TGTGCCAGTAGCCGGACAGTTCAGCCCCAGCATTTT
TRBV6-5	NA	NA	TRBJ2-2	CASSSGTTNTGELFF	TGTGCCAGCAGTTCCGGGACGACGAACACCGGGGAGCTGTTTTTT